This TCR beta chain was retrieved from a study of cytomegalovirus exposure and HLA in healthy donors. The overall study: As released early, the data held 65 million to 90 million unique TCRs from HLA-typed donors.

To note about this clone: Its antigen is not known.

There are 19 residues in the CDR3. The V and J ends lost 2 bases and 3 bases, in that order; junction bases with no gene match: 13. Germline V gives CDR1 SGHVS, CDR2 FNYEAQ. It was with 60 Vbeta and 13 Jbeta primers that the PCR ran. Sequenced by immunoSEQ multiplex PCR; TCRdb stores in-frame clones only, minus some. The table shows some 180,000 clones, with 65% to 85% occurring only once. Notes on the study in general: For most subjects, TCR beta sequences were reported to predict HLA-A and HLA-B alleles with accuracy. Differences between HLA loci emerged in a later analysis of TCR association rates, with DRB1 most and HLA-C fewest. Clonal expansion was found to be greater in HLA-associated TCR beta chains than in equally common others in a later analysis.

This receptor was obtained from a female donor in good health and CMV-seronegative. The source material was PBMCs. The chain carries TRBV7-6 and TRBJ2-6, with TRBD1 identical over 7 bases. The CDR3 sequence is CASSLRRDRFWSGANVLTF. CDR3 sequence (DNA): TGTGCCAGCAGCTTACGCCGGGACAGATTCTGGAGTGGGGCCAACGTCCTGACTTTC. The full variable domain, in which reference TRBV7-6 and TRBJ2-6 provide the parts outside the CDR3, is GAGVSQSPRYKVTKRGQDVALRCDPISGHVSLYWYRQALGQGPEFLTYFNYEAQQDKSGLPNDRFSAERPEGSISTLTIQRTEQRDSAMYRCASSLRRDRFWSGANVLTFGAGSRLTVL.